Each of the 30 T cell receptor beta chains below was sequenced from the same sample in a study of blood T cells in healthy people across ages. A second about 7 to 12 cycle PCR used barcoded and J-beta primers. TCRdb analysed the 5' RACE reads with MiXCR anew, one entry per CDR3 protein. Among roughly 570,000 distinct CDR3 sequences, 27% were seen once, and the ten largest hold around 20%. The sample consisted of blood. These receptors were taken from a woman in her 70s in good health.

The chain uses TRBV7-7 and TRBJ2-7; 11 bases are a match to TRBD1. Looked up from germline, CDR1 is SSHAT and CDR2 is FNYEAQ (reference sequence). CDR3 size: 14 residues. V trimming: 6 bases; J trimming: 3 bases; junction bases outside the gene matches: 4. CDR3 loop: CASRRDRGFYEQYF. CDR3 nucleotide sequence: TGTGCCAGCAGGCGGGACAGGGGGTTCTACGAGCAGTACTTC.

This clonotype occurred a few times. The V call is TRBV9, the J call TRBJ2-4; D uncertain. Germline values: CDR1 SGDLS, CDR2 YYNGEE. Deletions cut 3 bases from V and 1 base from J, with 5 bases between. This CDR3 is built from 13 residues. In DNA, the CDR3 is TGTGCCAGCAGCGGACCCGCCAAAAACATTCAGTACTTC. Amino acids: CASSGPAKNIQYF.

V gene TRBV30 combines with J gene TRBJ2-6; no clear D gene. CDR1 and CDR2 (germline): GTSNPN, SVGIG (reference sequence). This CDR3 is 11 amino acids long. Trimming stripped 0 bases from V and 13 bases from J, with 7 bases between. CDR3 DNA sequence: TGTGCCTGGAGTGTACTAAGGGTCCTGACTTTC. Amino acid sequence: CAWSVLRVLTF.

This clonotype has just a few counts. The chain combines TRBV7-9 with TRBJ1-2; D call uncertain. Germline V gene sequence: CDR1 SEHNR, CDR2 FQNEAQ (reference sequence). V lost 5 bases to trimming and J lost 0 bases, with 13 bases between them. The CDR3 sequence is 15 residues long. The CDR3 reads CASSAPVTTNYGYTF. The CDR3, as DNA: TGTGCCAGCAGCGCCCCAGTGACAACTAACTATGGCTACACCTTC.

This clonotype was counted a few times. V usage is TRBV6-2 or TRBV6-3 and J usage is TRBJ2-5; D is undetermined. CDR1 MNHEY and CDR2 SVGEGT come from the germline V gene. The CDR3 covers 14 residues. V lost 6 bases and J lost 2, with 13 bases in between. CDR3 in amino acids: CASSYRAAQETQYF. CDR3 DNA: TGTGCCAGCAGCTATCGGGCAGCTCAAGAGACCCAGTACTTC.

This clonotype has only a few counts. This sequence joins TRBV6-6 and TRBJ2-5, with D perhaps TRBD2 (6 bases). CDR3 length equals 13 residues. Germline V gene data show CDR1 as MNHNY and CDR2 as SVGAGI (reference sequence). V lost 9 bases, J lost 1 base, and 12 bases lay in between. CDR3 coding DNA: TGTGCCAGTCTGAATAGCGGCCAAGAGACCCAGTACTTC. As protein: CASLNSGQETQYF.

The gene calls are TRBV6-2 or TRBV6-3 and TRBJ2-4, with D perhaps being TRBD1 or TRBD2 (5 bases each). The CDR3 contains 16 residues. The V end lost 2 bases, the J end lost 3 bases, and 14 bases lay between the germline ends. Germline CDR1 MNHEY, CDR2 SVGEGT. Written as DNA, the CDR3 is TGTGCCAGCAGTTACGAGAGGGGCTCGAACAAAAACATTCAGTACTTC. Translated: CASSYERGSNKNIQYF.

This clonotype was counted between two and nine times. The chain recombines TRBV20-1 with TRBJ2-7, with 10 bases identical to TRBD1. Germline lookup yields CDR1 DFQATT and CDR2 SNEGSKA (reference sequence). The CDR3 runs 14 residues. Trimming removed 5 bases from V and 2 bases from J; junction bases left unmatched: 6. CDR3 DNA sequence: TGCAGTGCTTTAATTGGGACAGGGGCCTACGAGCAGTACTTC. Translated: CSALIGTGAYEQYF.

The chain has TRBV19 and TRBJ1-5; D unresolved. The CDR3 has 13 residues. The germline V gene encodes CDR1 LNHDA and CDR2 SQIVND (reference sequence). V lost 6 bases and J lost 5, with 11 bases in between. The CDR3 here is CASSGSSYQPQHF. In nucleotides, the CDR3 is TGTGCCAGTAGCGGCAGTAGTTATCAGCCCCAGCATTTT.

As regards this clonotype: One end of the junction varies from germline; a read error may be responsible. J is TRBJ2-5 and V is TRBV7-2, with TRBD1 identical over 9 bases. The CDR3 consists of 15 residues. The germline V gene has CDR1 SGHTA and CDR2 FQGNSA. CDR3 in amino acids: CASSPGTGIQEAQYF. CDR3 nucleotide sequence: TGTGCCAGCAGCCCCGGGACAGGGATCCAAGAGGCCCAGTACTTC.

This clonotype was observed a handful of times. The CDR3 sequence: CASSLRDRQPQHF. The CDR3 DNA sequence: TGTGCCAGCAGCTTAAGGGATCGTCAGCCCCAGCATTTT. The rearrangement joins TRBV7-2 to TRBJ1-5; D ambiguous. The germline CDR1 and CDR2 sequences are SGHTA and FQGNSA. This CDR3 has 13 residues. The V end lost 2 bases, the J end lost 6 bases, and 8 bases lay between the germline ends.

The chain carries TRBV6-2 or TRBV6-3 and TRBJ2-4; possibly TRBD2 for D (5 bases). The CDR3 runs 17 residues. Germline lookup yields CDR1 MNHEY and CDR2 SVGEGT. Trimming shortened V by 3 bases and J by 0 bases, and 15 bases separated the two germline ends. The DNA of the CDR3 is TGTGCCAGCAGTTATTCCGACCGGACTTTAGCCAAAAACATTCAGTACTTC. Its protein product is CASSYSDRTLAKNIQYF.

This clonotype occurred a few times. The chain combines TRBV28 with TRBJ1-1; D remains unclear. V was shortened by 3 bases and J by 0 bases, with 8 bases between the two germline ends. This CDR3 is built from 14 residues. The germline V gene encodes CDR1 MDHEN and CDR2 SYDVKM. CDR3 loop: CASSLLSMNTEAFF. The CDR3 DNA reads TGTGCCAGCAGTTTGCTCTCAATGAACACTGAAGCTTTCTTT.

This clonotype has just a few counts. The genes are TRBV4-2 and TRBJ1-2; TRBD1 agrees at 7 bases. The CDR3 is 14 residues long. Germline CDR1 is LGHNA and CDR2 is YNFKEQ. The J segment lost 2 bases and the V segment lost 1 base, leaving 1 base of the junction unmatched. The CDR3 reads CASSQARGNYGYTF. The CDR3 region has the DNA TGTGCCAGCAGCCAAGCCAGGGGGAACTATGGCTACACCTTC.

V usage is TRBV7-2 and J usage is TRBJ2-7, with 8 bases lining up with TRBD1. CDR3 length equals 15 residues. The trim removed 5 bases at V and 0 bases at J, leaving 6 bases unmatched. Germline V gene data show CDR1 as SGHTA and CDR2 as FQGNSA. The CDR3 reads CASSLGQANSYEQYF. In DNA, the CDR3 is TGTGCCAGCAGCCTGGGACAGGCAAACTCCTACGAGCAGTACTTC.

The chain combines TRBV20-1 with TRBJ2-1; unclear D gene. V was pared by 1 base and J by 0 bases, with 13 bases between. Germline CDR1 is DFQATT and CDR2 is SNEGSKA (reference sequence). There are 16 residues in the CDR3. The CDR3 region has the DNA TGCAGTGCTAGAGCCGCTGGGCTAAGCTCCTACAATGAGCAGTTCTTC. This translates into CSARAAGLSSYNEQFF.

CDR3 loop: CASSRGQPYGYTF. The CDR3 nucleotides are TGTGCCAGCAGCAGGGGACAGCCCTATGGCTACACCTTC. This sequence joins TRBV12-3 or TRBV12-4 and TRBJ1-2, with 7 positions matching TRBD1. Trimming removed 6 bases from V and 4 bases from J; junction bases left unmatched: 5. CDR3 length equals 13 residues.

Turning to this clonotype: The conserved final phenylalanine or tryptophan is absent from the CDR3, which likely points to a read error. This chain connects TRBV7-2 to TRBJ2-5; perhaps D is TRBD1 or TRBD2 (5 bases each). Germline V lookup: CDR1 SGHTA, CDR2 FQGNSA. CDR3 size: 14 residues. Trimming removed 5 bases from V and 5 bases from J, with 15 bases in between. CDR3 protein: CASSPQRGKETQYS. CDR3 DNA sequence: TGTGCCAGCAGCCCTCAACGGGGCAAGGAGACCCAGTACTCC.

V and J are TRBV7-3 and TRBJ2-3; a possible D gene is TRBD1 (5 bases). From germline, CDR1 is SGHTA and CDR2 FQGTGA. The CDR3 covers 14 residues. Trimming left V 5 bases short and J 0 bases short, with 9 bases between. CDR3 nucleotides: TGTGCCAGCAGCACGTCAGGGAGCACAGATACGCAGTATTTT. Its protein is CASSTSGSTDTQYF.

This clonotype was picked up a small number of times. The V call is TRBV5-5, the J call TRBJ2-7, with 8 bases matching TRBD2. CDR1 and CDR2 from the germline V gene are SGHKS and YYEKEE (reference sequence). CDR3 length: 14 residues. After removal of 1 base from V and 6 bases from J, the junction contained 6 bases not matched to a gene. The CDR3 sequence: CASSLPSGGIEQYF. As DNA, the CDR3 is TGTGCCAGCAGCTTGCCCAGCGGGGGAATCGAGCAGTACTTC. The full variable domain, completed using reference TRBV5-5 and TRBJ2-7, is DAGVTQSPTHLIKTRGQQVTLRCSPISGHKSVSWYQQVLGQGPQFIFQYYEKEERGRGNFPDRFSARQFPNYSSELNVNALLLGDSALYLCASSLPSGGIEQYFGPGTRLTVT.

The chain employs TRBV11-2 and TRBJ2-5; 10 bases are shared with TRBD2. The CDR3 has 16 amino acids. Germline assignment: CDR1 SGHAT and CDR2 FQNNGV. V shed 5 bases, J shed 4 bases, and the junction held 10 bases outside the gene matches. The CDR3: CASSRSGGFDVETQYF. CDR3 DNA sequence: TGTGCCAGCAGCCGTAGCGGGGGGTTTGATGTAGAGACCCAGTACTTC.

V and J are TRBV20-1 and TRBJ2-1, with TRBD2 matching over 15 bases. The CDR3 totals 14 residues. In germline, CDR1 is DFQATT, CDR2 SNEGSKA (reference sequence). With 5 bases clipped from V and 6 bases from J, the junction kept 2 bases outside the gene matches. The CDR3 sequence: CSAPGLAGGNEQFF. The CDR3 DNA follows: TGCAGTGCTCCGGGACTAGCGGGGGGCAATGAGCAGTTCTTC.

This clonotype turned up a few times. The chain uses TRBV4-3 and TRBJ2-1, with TRBD2 identical over 8 bases. The germline CDR1 and CDR2 sequences are LGHNA and YSLEER. V shed 2 bases and J 7 bases; nucleotides not matched to a gene: 7. CDR3 length: 15 amino acids. The CDR3: CASSQPGAGGNEQFF. As DNA, the CDR3 is TGCGCCAGCAGCCAACCGGGGGCGGGAGGTAATGAGCAGTTCTTC.

This clonotype showed up just a few times. This rearrangement joins TRBV5-1 to TRBJ2-1; 8 positions agree with TRBD1. The DNA matches TRBJ2-5 better at its end, which makes the J call doubtful. CDR1 and CDR2 (germline): SGHRS, YFSETQ. The CDR3 runs to 15 residues. DNA for the CDR3: TGCGCCAGCAGCCCAAGAGGACAGGGCCAAGAGACCCAGTACTTC. As protein: CASSPRGQGQETQYF.

The chain joins TRBV20-1 to TRBJ2-7, with TRBD2 matching 10 bases. Germline V lookup: CDR1 DFQATT, CDR2 SNEGSKA (reference sequence). CDR3 size: 16 residues. V trimming: 3 bases; J trimming: 1 base; junction bases outside the gene matches: 9. In DNA form, the CDR3 reads TGCAGTGCTAGCGGTAGCGGGGGGTCTACATCCTACGAGCAGTACTTC. Its protein is CSASGSGGSTSYEQYF.

The rearrangement uses TRBV5-1 and TRBJ1-2, with 10 bases aligning to TRBD1. V shed 4 bases, J shed 7 bases, and the junction held 7 bases outside the gene matches. CDR3 size: 14 residues. Germline lookup yields CDR1 SGHRS and CDR2 YFSETQ. The CDR3 sequence is CASSLGTGESGYTF. The CDR3 DNA reads TGCGCCAGCAGCCTAGGGACAGGGGAAAGTGGCTACACCTTC.

The chain employs TRBV7-6 and TRBJ2-5, with a weak D call TRBD2 (5 bases). Between the trimmed V and J ends, which lost 5 bases and 0 bases, there was a span of 22 bases. The CDR3 has 18 amino acids. Germline-derived CDR1 and CDR2 are SGHVS and FNYEAQ. The CDR3 DNA reads TGTGCCAGCAGCAAAAGGGTCCTGGCAGCGGAGTACCAAGAGACCCAGTACTTC. Amino acids: CASSKRVLAAEYQETQYF.

The chain has TRBV16 and TRBJ1-5, with 8 bases aligning to TRBD1. There are 15 residues in the CDR3. Germline lookup yields CDR1 KGHSY and CDR2 FQNENV. J lost 7 bases, V lost 4 bases, and 9 bases had no gene match. CDR3 sequence: CASSPTGAGRQPQHF. In nucleotides, the CDR3 is TGTGCCAGCAGCCCGACAGGGGCCGGGAGACAGCCCCAGCATTTT. The entire variable domain, with the rest obtained from reference TRBV16 and TRBJ1-5, is as follows: GEEVAQTPKHLVRGEGQKAKLYCAPIKGHSYVFWYQQVLKNEFKFLISFQNENVFDETGMPKERFSAKCLPNSPCSLEIQATKLEDSAVYFCASSPTGAGRQPQHFGDGTRLSIL.

Ten or more counts support this clonotype. J is TRBJ2-1 and V is TRBV2; TRBD2 is a possible D gene (6 bases). V lost 2 bases and J 6 bases, leaving 11 bases between the germline ends. CDR1 SNHLY and CDR2 FYNNEI come from the germline V gene. CDR3 length: 14 residues. CDR3 nucleotides: TGTGCCAGCAGTGAATATCGGACTACCAATGAGCAGTTCTTC. Protein sequence: CASSEYRTTNEQFF.

In this sample, this clonotype turned up a few times. The chain carries TRBV10-1 and TRBJ2-7; D not certain. The germline V and J ends were trimmed by 3 bases and 3 bases, with 15 bases remaining between them. The germline V gene has CDR1 WNHNN and CDR2 SYGVQD (reference sequence). CDR3 length: 15 amino acids. Here the CDR3 DNA reads TGCGCCAGCAGTGAACCACTGGGGTACTACTACGAGCAGTACTTC. The encoded protein is CASSEPLGYYYEQYF.